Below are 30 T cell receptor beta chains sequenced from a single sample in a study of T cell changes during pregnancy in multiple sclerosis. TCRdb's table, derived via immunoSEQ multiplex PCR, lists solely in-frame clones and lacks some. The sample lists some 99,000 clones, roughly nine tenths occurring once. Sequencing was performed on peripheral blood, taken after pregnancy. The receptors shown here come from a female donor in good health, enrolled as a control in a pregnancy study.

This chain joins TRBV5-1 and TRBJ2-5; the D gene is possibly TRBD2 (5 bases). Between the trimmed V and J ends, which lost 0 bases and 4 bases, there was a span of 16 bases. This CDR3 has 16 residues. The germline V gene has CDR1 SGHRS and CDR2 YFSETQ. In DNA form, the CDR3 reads TGCGCCAGCAGCTTGGCCCTGGACTGGCGTGTAGAGACCCAGTACTTC. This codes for CASSLALDWRVETQYF.

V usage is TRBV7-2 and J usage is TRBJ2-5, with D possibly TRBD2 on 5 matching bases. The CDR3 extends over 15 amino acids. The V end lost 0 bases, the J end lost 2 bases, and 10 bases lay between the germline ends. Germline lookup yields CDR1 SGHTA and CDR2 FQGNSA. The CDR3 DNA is TGTGCCAGCAGCTTAGCGGGGAGACGACAAGAGACCCAGTACTTC. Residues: CASSLAGRRQETQYF. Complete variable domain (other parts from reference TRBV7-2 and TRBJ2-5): GAGVSQSPSNKVTEKGKDVELRCDPISGHTALYWYRQSLGQGLEFLIYFQGNSAPDKSGLPSDRFSAERTGGSVSTLTIQRTQQEDSAVYLCASSLAGRRQETQYFGPGTRLLVL.

The CDR3 sequence: CASSPPAGYNQPQHF. The CDR3 nucleotides are TGTGCCAGCTCACCACCGGCGGGATACAATCAGCCCCAGCATTTT. The chain carries TRBV18 and TRBJ1-5, with unresolved D. Per the germline V gene, CDR1 is KGHSH and CDR2 is LQKENI. The CDR3 is 15 residues long. V lost 0 bases and J 3 bases, leaving 9 bases between the germline ends.

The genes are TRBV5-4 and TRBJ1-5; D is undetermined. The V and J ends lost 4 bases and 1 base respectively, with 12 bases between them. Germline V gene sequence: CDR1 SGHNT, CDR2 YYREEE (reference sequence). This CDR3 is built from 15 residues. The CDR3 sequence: CASSVGLESNQPQHF. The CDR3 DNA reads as TGTGCCAGCAGCGTTGGGTTGGAGAGCAATCAGCCCCAGCATTTT.

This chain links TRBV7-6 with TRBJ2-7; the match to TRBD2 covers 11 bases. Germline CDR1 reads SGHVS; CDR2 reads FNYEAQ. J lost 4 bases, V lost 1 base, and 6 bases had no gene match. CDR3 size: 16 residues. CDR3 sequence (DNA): TGTGCCAGCAGCTTAGATTCTAGCGGGAGGAAGTACGAGCAGTACTTC. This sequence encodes CASSLDSSGRKYEQYF. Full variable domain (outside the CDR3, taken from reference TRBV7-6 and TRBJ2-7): GAGVSQSPRYKVTKRGQDVALRCDPISGHVSLYWYRQALGQGPEFLTYFNYEAQQDKSGLPNDRFSAERPEGSISTLTIQRTEQRDSAMYRCASSLDSSGRKYEQYFGPGTRLTVT.

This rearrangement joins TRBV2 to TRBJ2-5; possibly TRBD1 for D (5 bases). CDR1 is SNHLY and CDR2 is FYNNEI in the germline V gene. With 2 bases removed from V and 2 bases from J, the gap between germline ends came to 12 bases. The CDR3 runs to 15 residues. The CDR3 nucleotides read TGTGCCAGCAGTGAAAAGGTCTACAGGCAAGAGACCCAGTACTTC. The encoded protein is CASSEKVYRQETQYF.

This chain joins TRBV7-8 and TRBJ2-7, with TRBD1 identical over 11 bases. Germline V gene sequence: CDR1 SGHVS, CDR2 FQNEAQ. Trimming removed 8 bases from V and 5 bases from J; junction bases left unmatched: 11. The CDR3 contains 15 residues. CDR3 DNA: TGTGCCAGCGGAGGCGGGGACAGGGGGGGTAACGAGCAGTACTTC. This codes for CASGGGDRGGNEQYF.

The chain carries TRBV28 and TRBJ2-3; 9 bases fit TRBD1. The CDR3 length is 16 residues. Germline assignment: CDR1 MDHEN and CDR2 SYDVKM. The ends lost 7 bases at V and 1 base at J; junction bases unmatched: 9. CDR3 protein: CASTSTGGARTDTQYF. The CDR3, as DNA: TGTGCCAGCACATCCACAGGGGGCGCCCGCACAGATACGCAGTATTTT.

CDR3 DNA: TGTGCCAGCAGCCAGGACAGGGAGCGGGATGAGCAGTTCTTC. As protein: CASSQDRERDEQFF. The rearrangement links TRBV6-5 to TRBJ2-1; 8 bases match TRBD1. V shed 6 bases, J shed 8 bases, and the junction held 9 bases outside the gene matches. The CDR3 is 14 residues long. Per the germline V gene, CDR1 is MNHEY and CDR2 is SVGAGI.

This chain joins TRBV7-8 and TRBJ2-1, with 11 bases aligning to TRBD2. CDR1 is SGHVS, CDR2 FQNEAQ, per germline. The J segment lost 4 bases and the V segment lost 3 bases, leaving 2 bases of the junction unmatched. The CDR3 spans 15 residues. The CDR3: CASSFGTSGYNEQFF. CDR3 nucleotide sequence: TGTGCCAGCAGCTTCGGGACTAGCGGTTACAATGAGCAGTTCTTC. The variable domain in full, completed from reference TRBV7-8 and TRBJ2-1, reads GAGVSQSPRYKVAKRGQDVALRCDPISGHVSLFWYQQALGQGPEFLTYFQNEAQLDKSGLPSDRFFAERPEGSVSTLKIQRTQQEDSAVYLCASSFGTSGYNEQFFGPGTRLTVL.

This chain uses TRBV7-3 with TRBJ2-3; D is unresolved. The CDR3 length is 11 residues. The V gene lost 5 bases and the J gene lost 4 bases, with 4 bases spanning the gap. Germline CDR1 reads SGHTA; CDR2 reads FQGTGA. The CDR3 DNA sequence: TGTGCCAGCAGCCTAGCAGATACGCAGTATTTT. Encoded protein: CASSLADTQYF.

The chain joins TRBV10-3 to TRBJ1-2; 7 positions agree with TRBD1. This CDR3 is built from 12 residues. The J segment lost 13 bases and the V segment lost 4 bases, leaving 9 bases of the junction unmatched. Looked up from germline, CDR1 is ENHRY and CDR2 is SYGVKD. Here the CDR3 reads CAISGRQGLGTF. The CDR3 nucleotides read TGTGCCATCAGTGGCCGACAGGGTTTAGGCACCTTC.

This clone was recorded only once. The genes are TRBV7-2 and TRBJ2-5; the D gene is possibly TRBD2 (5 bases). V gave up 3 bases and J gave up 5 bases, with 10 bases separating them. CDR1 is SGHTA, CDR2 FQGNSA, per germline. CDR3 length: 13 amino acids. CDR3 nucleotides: TGTGCCAGCAGCTTTCGAGGCGGGGAGACCCAGTACTTC. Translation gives CASSFRGGETQYF.

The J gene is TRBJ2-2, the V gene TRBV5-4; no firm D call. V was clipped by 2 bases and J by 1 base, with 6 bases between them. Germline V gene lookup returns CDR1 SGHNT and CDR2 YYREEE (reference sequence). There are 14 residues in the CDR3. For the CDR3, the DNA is TGTGCCAGCAGCTTTGGCCTGAACACCGGGGAGCTGTTTTTT. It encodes CASSFGLNTGELFF. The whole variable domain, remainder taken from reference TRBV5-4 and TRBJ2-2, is ETGVTQSPTHLIKTRGQQVTLRCSSQSGHNTVSWYQQALGQGPQFIFQYYREEENGRGNFPPRFSGLQFPNYSSELNVNALELDDSALYLCASSFGLNTGELFFGEGSRLTVL.

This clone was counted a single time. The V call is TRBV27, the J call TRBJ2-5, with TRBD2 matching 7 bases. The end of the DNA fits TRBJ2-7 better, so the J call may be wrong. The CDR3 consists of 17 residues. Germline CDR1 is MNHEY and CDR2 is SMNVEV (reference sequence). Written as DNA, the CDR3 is TGTGCCAGCAGTCGAACCCTGGGACTACCCCCCTCCTACGAGCAGTACTTC. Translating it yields CASSRTLGLPPSYEQYF.

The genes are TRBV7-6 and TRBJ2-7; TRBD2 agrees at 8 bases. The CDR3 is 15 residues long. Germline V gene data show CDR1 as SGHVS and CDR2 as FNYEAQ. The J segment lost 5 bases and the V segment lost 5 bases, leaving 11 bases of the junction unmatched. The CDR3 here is CASSPGTSSLHEQYF. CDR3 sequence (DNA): TGTGCCAGCAGCCCGGGGACTAGTAGCCTCCACGAGCAGTACTTC.

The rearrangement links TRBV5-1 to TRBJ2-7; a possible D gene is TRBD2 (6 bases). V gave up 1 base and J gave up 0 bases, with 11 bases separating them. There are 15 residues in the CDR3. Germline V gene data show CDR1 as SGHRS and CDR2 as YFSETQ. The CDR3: CASSLLAGSSYEQYF. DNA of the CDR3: TGCGCCAGCAGCTTGTTGGCGGGGAGCTCCTACGAGCAGTACTTC.

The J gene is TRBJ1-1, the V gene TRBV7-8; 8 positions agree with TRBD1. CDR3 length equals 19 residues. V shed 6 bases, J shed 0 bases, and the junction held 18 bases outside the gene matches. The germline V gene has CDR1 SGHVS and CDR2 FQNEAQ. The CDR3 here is CASSQTAGGVTRMNTEAFF. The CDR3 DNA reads TGTGCCAGCAGTCAGACAGCAGGGGGCGTTACGAGGATGAACACTGAAGCTTTCTTT.

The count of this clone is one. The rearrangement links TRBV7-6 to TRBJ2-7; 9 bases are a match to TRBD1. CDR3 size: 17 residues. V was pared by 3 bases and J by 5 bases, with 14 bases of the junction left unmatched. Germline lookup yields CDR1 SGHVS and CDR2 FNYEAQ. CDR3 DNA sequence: TGTGCCAGCAGCTTCTTACCCCCGGGACAGGGCGGCAACGAGCAGTACTTC. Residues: CASSFLPPGQGGNEQYF.

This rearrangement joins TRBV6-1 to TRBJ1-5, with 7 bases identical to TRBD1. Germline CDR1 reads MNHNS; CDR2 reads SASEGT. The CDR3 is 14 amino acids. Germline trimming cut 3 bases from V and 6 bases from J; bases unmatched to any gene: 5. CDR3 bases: TGTGCCAGCAGTGAGGGACAGTCGCGTCAGCCCCAGCATTTT. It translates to CASSEGQSRQPQHF.

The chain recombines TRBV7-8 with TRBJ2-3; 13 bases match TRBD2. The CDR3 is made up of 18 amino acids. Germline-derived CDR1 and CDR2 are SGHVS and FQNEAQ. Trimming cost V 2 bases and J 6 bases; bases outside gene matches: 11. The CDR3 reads CASSLRGLTSGGSDTQYF. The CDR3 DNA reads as TGTGCCAGCAGCTTACGGGGGTTGACTAGCGGGGGGTCGGATACGCAGTATTTT. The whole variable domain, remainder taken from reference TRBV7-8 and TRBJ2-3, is GAGVSQSPRYKVAKRGQDVALRCDPISGHVSLFWYQQALGQGPEFLTYFQNEAQLDKSGLPSDRFFAERPEGSVSTLKIQRTQQEDSAVYLCASSLRGLTSGGSDTQYFGPGTRLTVL.

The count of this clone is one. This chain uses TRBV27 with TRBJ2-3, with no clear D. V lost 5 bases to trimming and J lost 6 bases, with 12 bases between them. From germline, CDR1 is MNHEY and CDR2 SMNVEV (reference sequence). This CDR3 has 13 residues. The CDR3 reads CASSPLLADTQYF. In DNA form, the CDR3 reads TGTGCCAGCAGTCCCCTCTTGGCTGATACGCAGTATTTT.

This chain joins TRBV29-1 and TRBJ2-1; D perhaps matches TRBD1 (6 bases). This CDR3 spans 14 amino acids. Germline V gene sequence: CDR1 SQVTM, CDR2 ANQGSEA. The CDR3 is CSSPWDNSYNEQFF. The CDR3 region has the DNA TGCAGTTCCCCCTGGGACAACTCCTACAATGAGCAGTTCTTC.

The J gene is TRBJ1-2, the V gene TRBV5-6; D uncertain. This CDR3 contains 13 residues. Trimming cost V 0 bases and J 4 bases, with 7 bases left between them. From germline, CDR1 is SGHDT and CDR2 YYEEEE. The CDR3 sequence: CASSLGQFYGYTF. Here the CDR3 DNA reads TGTGCCAGCAGCTTGGGGCAGTTCTATGGCTACACCTTC.

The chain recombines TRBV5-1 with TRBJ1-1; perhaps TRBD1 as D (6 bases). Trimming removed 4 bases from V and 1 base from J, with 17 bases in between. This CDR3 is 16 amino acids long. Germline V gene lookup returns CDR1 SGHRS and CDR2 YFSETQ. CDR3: CASSPNPRGQNTEAFF. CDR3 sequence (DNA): TGCGCCAGCAGCCCGAACCCCAGGGGCCAGAACACTGAAGCTTTCTTT.

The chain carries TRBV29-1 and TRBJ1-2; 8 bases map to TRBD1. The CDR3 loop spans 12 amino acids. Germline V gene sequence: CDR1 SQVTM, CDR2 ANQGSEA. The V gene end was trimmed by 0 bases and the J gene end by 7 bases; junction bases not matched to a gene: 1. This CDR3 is CSVEEQGGGYTF. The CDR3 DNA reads TGCAGCGTTGAAGAACAGGGGGGTGGCTACACCTTC.

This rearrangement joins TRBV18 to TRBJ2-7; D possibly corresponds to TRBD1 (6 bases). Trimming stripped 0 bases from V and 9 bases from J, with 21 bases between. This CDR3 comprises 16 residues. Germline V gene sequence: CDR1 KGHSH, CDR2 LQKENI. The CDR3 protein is CASSPPGAVQTSVQYF. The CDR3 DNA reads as TGTGCCAGCTCACCACCGGGGGCAGTACAGACCTCCGTGCAGTACTTC.

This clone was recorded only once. CDR3 sequence reads: CATSRDWAGSDYTF. The CDR3 nucleotides are TGTGCCACCAGCAGAGATTGGGCAGGTAGCGACTACACCTTC. The V gene is TRBV15, the J gene TRBJ1-2; no clear D gene. V lost 0 bases and J lost 10, with 15 bases in between. Germline CDR1 reads LNHNV; CDR2 reads YYDKDF (reference sequence). The CDR3 is 14 residues long.

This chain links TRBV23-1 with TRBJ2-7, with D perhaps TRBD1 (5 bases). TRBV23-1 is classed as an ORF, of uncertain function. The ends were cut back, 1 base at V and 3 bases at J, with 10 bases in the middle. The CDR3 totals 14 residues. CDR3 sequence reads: CASSQFAGNYEQYF. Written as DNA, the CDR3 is TGCGCCAGCAGTCAATTCGCAGGGAACTACGAGCAGTACTTC.

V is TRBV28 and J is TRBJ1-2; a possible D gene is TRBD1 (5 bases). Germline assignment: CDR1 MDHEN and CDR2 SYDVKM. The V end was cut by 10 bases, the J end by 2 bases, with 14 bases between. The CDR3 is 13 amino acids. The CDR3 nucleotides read TGTGCCACCGGGACTCTCCCAAACTATGGCTACACCTTC. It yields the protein CATGTLPNYGYTF.